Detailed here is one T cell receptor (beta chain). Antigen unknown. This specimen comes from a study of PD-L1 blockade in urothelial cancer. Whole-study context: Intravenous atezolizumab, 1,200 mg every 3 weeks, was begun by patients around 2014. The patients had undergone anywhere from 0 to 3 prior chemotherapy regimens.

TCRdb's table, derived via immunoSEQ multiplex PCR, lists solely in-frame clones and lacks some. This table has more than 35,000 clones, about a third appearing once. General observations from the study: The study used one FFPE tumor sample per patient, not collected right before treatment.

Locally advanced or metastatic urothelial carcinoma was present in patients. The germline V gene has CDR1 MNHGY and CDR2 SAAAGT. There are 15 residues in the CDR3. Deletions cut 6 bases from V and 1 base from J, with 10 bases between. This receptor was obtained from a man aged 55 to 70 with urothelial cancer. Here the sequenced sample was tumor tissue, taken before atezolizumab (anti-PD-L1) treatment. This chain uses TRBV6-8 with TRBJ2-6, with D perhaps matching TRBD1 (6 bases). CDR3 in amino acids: CASSRTESGANVLTF. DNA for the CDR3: TGTGCCAGCAGCCGGACAGAATCTGGGGCCAACGTCCTGACTTTC.